This T cell receptor beta chain was sequenced in a study of early T cells in non-severe SARS-CoV-2 infection (dated by TCRdb to the early 2020s). Broadly, across the study: TCR sequencing used bulk RNA from unsorted whole blood, so alpha and beta chains could not be paired. Broad study findings and their caveats: VDJdb matching was skewed toward anti-spike CD8 responses and likely underestimated virus-specific expansions by missing private and CD4 specificities.

The junction shows trimming of 3 bases on V and 0 bases on J, plus 3 bases between the germline ends. The germline V gene provides CDR1 SGHAT and CDR2 FQNNGV. Inclusive of the bounding cysteine and phenylalanine, the CDR3 is 12 residues long. CDR3 DNA is the only sequence kept; it has 36 bases, read in frame from the first base. This clonotype has more than one count but fewer than ten. Which antigen it targets is not known. No much larger clone exists at a distance of one base, and base qualities are not known. The method was 5' RACE. The sequencer was a NextSeq 500. To correct for sequencing error and PCR bias, the TCR library protocol tagged individual cDNA molecules with unique molecular identifiers. Sequencing covered both TCR alpha and beta chains, and within each sample the abundances of alpha and beta sequences were tightly co-correlated. The paper's data handling went like this. Decombinator V4 was used to annotate the V gene, J gene and CDR3 of the TCR sequences. TCRs were defined as expanded if a significant change between any two time points was detected under a Poisson model with p below 0.0001. Abundances of TCRs were expressed as counts per million after normalisation to the total number of TCRs sequenced in each sample. MAIT TCRs were defined by TRAV1-2 paired with TRAJ12, TRAJ20 or TRAJ33, and iNKT TCRs by TRAV10 paired with TRAJ18. A search of VDJdb, accessed on 1 November 2021, was run for TCRs annotated to CMV, EBV and SARS-CoV-2, with TCRs annotated for multiple antigens excluded. The public reads were run again by TCRdb, first through fastp at Q25 and then through MiXCR, and only productive beta chains were kept. Duplicate CDR3 protein sequences are folded into a single record with the most common DNA and genes. The V and J calls follow TCRdb's processing rather than the paper's. Here the sample has around 93,000 distinct CDR3 sequences; approximately 12% occur a single time. Around 4.8% of the sample rests with the top ten.

The study was a case-control design nested within a healthcare worker cohort in London, UK, with weekly nasopharyngeal swab PCR tests and blood sampling. Healthcare workers were enrolled in the week of the UK lockdown, from 23 to 31 March 2020, and were followed every week for up to roughly 16 weeks. The origin of this receptor is an adult who was a healthcare worker with PCR-confirmed SARS-CoV-2 infection or an uninfected control (not recorded which). The material sequenced was whole blood, taken at baseline. The receptor chain draws on TRBV11-2 and TRBJ2-7; no confident D gene assignment can be made. The CDR3 amino acid sequence is: CASSLISYEQYF. The sequence in DNA is TGTGCCAGCAGCTTGATCTCCTACGAGCAGTACTTC.